This T cell receptor beta chain stems from a study of post-analysis software for immune sequencing data. The wider study: Included among the disease courses, which were recorded for the cohort, were relapsing-remitting, secondary progressive and progressive-relapsing multiple sclerosis. Study outcomes and limitations: Those with multiple sclerosis, the patient group, showed significantly lower normalized Chao1 diversity than controls. By F measure, samples from a shared preparation batch strongly co-clustered. When patients were compared with controls, roughly five TRBV segments were more frequent, TRBV5-6, TRBV5-1 and TRBV20-1 among them.

In regard to this clonotype: Its antigen is currently unknown.

Unique molecular identifiers featured in each of the TCR beta cDNA libraries. Each batch of about 1 to 11 million T cells produced 500,000 to 600,000 cDNA molecules. TCRdb used MiXCR to reprocess the PCR reads, holding one entry per CDR3 protein. The sample holds roughly 870,000 distinct CDR3 sequences, 53% seen once. CDR3 length: 15 residues. The V end lost 5 bases, the J end lost 6 bases, and 20 bases lay between the germline ends. Per germline, CDR1 SQVTM and CDR2 ANQGSEA. V usage is TRBV29-1 and J usage is TRBJ2-1, with D perhaps TRBD1 or TRBD2 (7 bases each). This TCR was sampled from a girl aged 5-17 years with multiple sclerosis. Sequencing was done on a sample of blood. CDR3 coding DNA: TGCAGCGTTCTGGGGGGGAGACAGGGTGGCAATGAGCAGTTCTTC. This translates into CSVLGGRQGGNEQFF.